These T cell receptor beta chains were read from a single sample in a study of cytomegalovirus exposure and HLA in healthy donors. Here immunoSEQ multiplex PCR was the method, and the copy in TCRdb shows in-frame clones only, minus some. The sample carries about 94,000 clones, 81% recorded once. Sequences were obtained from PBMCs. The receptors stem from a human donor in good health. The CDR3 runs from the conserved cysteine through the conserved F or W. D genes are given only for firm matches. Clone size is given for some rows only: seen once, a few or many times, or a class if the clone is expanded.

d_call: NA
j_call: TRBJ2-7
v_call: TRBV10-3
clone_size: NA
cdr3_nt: TGTGCCATCAGTGAGTCGAAAAGGGGGACCTACGAGCAGTACTTC
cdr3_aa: CAISESKRGTYEQYF

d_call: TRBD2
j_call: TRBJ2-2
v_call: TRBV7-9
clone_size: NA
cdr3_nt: TGTGCCAGCAGACAGAAGGCCGGGACTAGCGGATTGAACACCGGGGAGCTGTTTTTT
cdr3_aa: CASRQKAGTSGLNTGELFF

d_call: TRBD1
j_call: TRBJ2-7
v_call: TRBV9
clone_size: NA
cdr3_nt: TGTGCCAGCAGCGAGGGACAGGGCAGAATCTACGAGCAGTACTTC
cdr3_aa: CASSEGQGRIYEQYF

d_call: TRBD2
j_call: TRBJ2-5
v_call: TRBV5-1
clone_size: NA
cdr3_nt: TGCGCCAGCAGCGCCATTACTAGCGGGAGAGGAGAGACCCAGTACTTC
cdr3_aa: CASSAITSGRGETQYF

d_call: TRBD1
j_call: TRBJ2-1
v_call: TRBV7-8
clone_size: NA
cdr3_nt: TGTGCCAGCAGCTTTTCCACAGGGGTGGGGGCCAATGAGCAGTTCTTC
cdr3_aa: CASSFSTGVGANEQFF

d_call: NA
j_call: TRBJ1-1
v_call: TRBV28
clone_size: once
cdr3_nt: TGTGCCAGCAGTCCGGCGGGGAGGCAGAACACTGAAGCTTTCTTT
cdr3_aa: CASSPAGRQNTEAFF

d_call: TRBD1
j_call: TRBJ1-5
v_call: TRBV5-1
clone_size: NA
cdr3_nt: TGCGCCAGCAGCCCAGGGGGTTCGGGCAATCAGCCCCAGCATTTT
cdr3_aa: CASSPGGSGNQPQHF

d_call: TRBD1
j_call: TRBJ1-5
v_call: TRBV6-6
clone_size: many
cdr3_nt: TGTGCCAGCAGTAGGTCCTTGACAGGGGGCAATCAGCCCCAGCATTTT
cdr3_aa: CASSRSLTGGNQPQHF

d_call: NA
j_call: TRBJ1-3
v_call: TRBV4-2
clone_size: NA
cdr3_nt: TGTGCCAGCAGCCAAGATATCTGGCAGGGCCGAGGAAACACCATATATTTT
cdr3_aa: CASSQDIWQGRGNTIYF

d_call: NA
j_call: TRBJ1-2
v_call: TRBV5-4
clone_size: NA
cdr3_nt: TGTGCCAGCAGCGGGTGGACAGATAACTATGGCTACACCTTC
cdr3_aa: CASSGWTDNYGYTF

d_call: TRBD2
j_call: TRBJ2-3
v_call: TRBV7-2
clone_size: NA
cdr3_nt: TGTGCCAGCAGCTTGGAAAGTACCGGACTAGCCGCGCAGTATTTT
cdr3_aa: CASSLESTGLAAQYF

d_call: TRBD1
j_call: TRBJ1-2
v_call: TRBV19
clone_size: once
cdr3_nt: TGTGCCAGTAGTCTTCCCGGGACAGCACCTTTTGGAGGCTACACCTTC
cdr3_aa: CASSLPGTAPFGGYTF

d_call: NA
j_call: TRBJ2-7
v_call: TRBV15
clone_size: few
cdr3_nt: TGTGCCACCAGCAGAGATCTGAGGGATCTCGAGCAGTACTTC
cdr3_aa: CATSRDLRDLEQYF

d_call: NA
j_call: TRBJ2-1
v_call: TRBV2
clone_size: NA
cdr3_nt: TGTGCCAGCAGTGAACTAGAAGTGTACAATGAGCAGTTCTTC
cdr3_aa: CASSELEVYNEQFF

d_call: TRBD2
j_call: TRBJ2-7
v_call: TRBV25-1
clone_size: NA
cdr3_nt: TGTGCCAGCAGGGATAGCGGGAGAGGTGCGTACTTC
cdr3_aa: CASRDSGRGAYF

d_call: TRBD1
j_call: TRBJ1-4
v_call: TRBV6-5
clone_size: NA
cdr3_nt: TGTGCCAGCAGTTTCCGGGACAGAGAAGAAAAACTGTTTTTT
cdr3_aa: CASSFRDREEKLFF